This record covers a single TCR beta chain. From germline, CDR1 is KGHSH and CDR2 LQKENI. V trimming: 1 base; J trimming: 4 bases; junction bases outside the gene matches: 4. The CDR3 spans 15 residues. TCRdb re-called the 5' RACE reads with MiXCR, one entry per CDR3 protein. The sample records 500,000 to 550,000 distinct CDR3 sequences, 21% being singletons. The source of the sample is a study of T cells after yellow fever vaccination. The chain combines TRBV18 with TRBJ2-3; 8 nucleotides align to TRBD2. The sample here was PBMCs, taken 20 to 25 days after the first yellow fever vaccination. The TCR comes from a man aged 18 to 30 who received the YFV17D yellow fever vaccine. CDR3 coding DNA: TGTGCCAGCTCACCACTCGGAGCGGGGGCAGATACGCAGTATTTT. It is translated as CASSPLGAGADTQYF.